This T cell receptor (beta chain) originates from a study of regulatory T cells in long-lasting Graves disease. Study conclusions and caveats: Less diverse TCR repertoires were seen in persistent Graves' patients than in newly diagnosed ones.

The time point denotes: persistent/refractory GD, antithyroid drugs over 5 years with positive TRAb. Following extraction of RNA from PBMCs, that RNA was used to make the TCR library. In each case, Graves' disease was diagnosed per American Thyroid Association guidelines. Construction of TCR beta libraries relied on iRepertoire HTBI primers and on Arm-PCR targeting CDR3 regions. TCRdb passed the multiplex PCR reads through MiXCR, listing each CDR3 protein once. Of fewer than 550,000 distinct CDR3 sequences listed, approximately 21% were seen once; the top ten hold around 7%. As concerns this clonotype: The target antigen is unknown.

The CDR3 runs 17 residues. Germline V lookup: CDR1 SGHKS, CDR2 YYEKEE (reference sequence). With V trimmed by 4 bases and J by 4 bases, 14 bases remained unmatched. The rearrangement uses TRBV5-5 and TRBJ1-5; TRBD1 matches at 7 bases. This TCR came from a female donor with Graves disease. The sample was peripheral blood mononuclear cells (PBMCs), taken when the disease was refractory, from a patient treated with antithyroid drugs. Here the CDR3 reads CASSPSPGQPFNQPQHF. CDR3 in DNA: TGTGCCAGCAGCCCCTCTCCGGGACAGCCCTTTAATCAGCCCCAGCATTTT. The variable domain in full, with the rest retrieved from reference TRBV5-5 and TRBJ1-5, is DAGVTQSPTHLIKTRGQQVTLRCSPISGHKSVSWYQQVLGQGPQFIFQYYEKEERGRGNFPDRFSARQFPNYSSELNVNALLLGDSALYLCASSPSPGQPFNQPQHFGDGTRLSIL.